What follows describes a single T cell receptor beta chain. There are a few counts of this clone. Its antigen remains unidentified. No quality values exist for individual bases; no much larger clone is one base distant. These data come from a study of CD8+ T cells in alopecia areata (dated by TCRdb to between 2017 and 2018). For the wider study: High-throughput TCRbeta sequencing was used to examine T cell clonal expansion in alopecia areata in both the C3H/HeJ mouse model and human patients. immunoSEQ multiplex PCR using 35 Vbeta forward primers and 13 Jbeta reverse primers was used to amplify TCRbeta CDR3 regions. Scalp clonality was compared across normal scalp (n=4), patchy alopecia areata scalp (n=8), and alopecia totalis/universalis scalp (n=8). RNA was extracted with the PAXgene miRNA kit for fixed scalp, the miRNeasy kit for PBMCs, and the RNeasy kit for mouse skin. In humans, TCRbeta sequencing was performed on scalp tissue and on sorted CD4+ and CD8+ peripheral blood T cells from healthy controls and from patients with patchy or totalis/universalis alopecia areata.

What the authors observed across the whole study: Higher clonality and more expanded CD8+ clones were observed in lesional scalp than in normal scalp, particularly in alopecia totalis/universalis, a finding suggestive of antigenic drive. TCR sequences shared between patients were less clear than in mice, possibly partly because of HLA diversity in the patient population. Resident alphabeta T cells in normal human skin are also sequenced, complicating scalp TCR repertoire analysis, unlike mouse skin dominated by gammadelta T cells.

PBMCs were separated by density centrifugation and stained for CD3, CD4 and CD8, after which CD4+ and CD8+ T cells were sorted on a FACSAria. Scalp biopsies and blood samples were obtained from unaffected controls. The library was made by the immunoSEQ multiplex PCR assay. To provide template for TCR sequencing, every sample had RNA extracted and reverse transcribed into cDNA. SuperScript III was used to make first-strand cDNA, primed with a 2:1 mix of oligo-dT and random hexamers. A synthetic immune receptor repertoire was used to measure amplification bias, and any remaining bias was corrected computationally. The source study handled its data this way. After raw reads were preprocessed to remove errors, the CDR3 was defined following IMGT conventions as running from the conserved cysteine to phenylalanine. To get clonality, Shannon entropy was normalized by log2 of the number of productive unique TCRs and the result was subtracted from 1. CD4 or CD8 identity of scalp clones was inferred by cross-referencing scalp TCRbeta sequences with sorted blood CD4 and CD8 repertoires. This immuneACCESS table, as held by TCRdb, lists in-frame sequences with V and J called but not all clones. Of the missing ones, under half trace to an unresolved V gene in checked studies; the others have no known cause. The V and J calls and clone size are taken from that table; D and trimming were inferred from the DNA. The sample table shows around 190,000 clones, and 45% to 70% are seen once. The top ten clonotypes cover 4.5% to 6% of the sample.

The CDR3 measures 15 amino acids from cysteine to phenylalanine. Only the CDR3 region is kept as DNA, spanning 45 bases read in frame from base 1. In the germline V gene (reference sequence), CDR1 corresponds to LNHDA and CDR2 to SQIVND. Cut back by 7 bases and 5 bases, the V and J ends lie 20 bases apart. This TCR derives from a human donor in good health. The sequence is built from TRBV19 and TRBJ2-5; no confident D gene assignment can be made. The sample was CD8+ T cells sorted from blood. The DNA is TGTGCCAGTACCCCCCGTCTGGCCCTGGGGGAGACCCAGTACTTC. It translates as CASTPRLALGETQYF.